The count of the clone carrying this T cell receptor beta chain is one. The antigen remains undetermined. CD25+CD127- cells were obtained by sorting CD4+ cells, for about 5 patients. Alopecia areata patients provided lesional scalp punch biopsies and peripheral blood. As the sequencing template, cDNA was produced by extracting RNA and reverse transcribing it. Clones were read by immunoSEQ multiplex PCR, and TCRdb kept only the in-frame ones, dropping some. The sample includes under 40,000 clones, more than 50% of them seen just once. The data are from a study of CD8+ T cells in alopecia areata. V lost 4 bases and J 3 bases, leaving 9 bases between the germline ends. The CDR3 totals 13 residues. In germline, CDR1 is KGHSH, CDR2 LQKENI. General study findings and limits: Clonality was higher in lesional than normal scalp, especially in alopecia totalis/universalis.

This chain joins TRBV18 and TRBJ2-5; unclear D gene. The source of this sequence is a human donor with alopecia areata. Sequencing was done on a sample of CD4+ Tregs sorted from blood. CDR3 nucleotides: TGTGCCAGCTCACTCGGGCAGGAAGAGACCCAGTACTTC. Amino acids: CASSLGQEETQYF.